The T cell receptor (beta chain) described here comes from a study of naive and memory T cell subsets. Study findings and constraints: Over 85% of naive TCR sequences appeared only once after error correction, unlike memory subsets. Diversity fell and Gini index rose from naive through CM, EM, EMRA.

Two oligonucleotides, mixed equimolar, formed the beta constant-region primer covering TRBC1 and TRBC2. The ligated cDNA underwent four PCR rounds using SP2 and nested alpha and beta constant-region primers. One entry per CDR3 protein results from TCRdb running MiXCR on the UMI-ligation and nested PCR reads. The sample shows 6,500 to 9,500 distinct CDR3 sequences, roughly 30% of them seen only once. Separate alpha and beta amplification began at the second PCR step. The CDR3 sequence is 14 residues long. After removal of 2 bases from V and 2 bases from J, the junction contained 6 bases not matched to a gene. The germline gives CDR1 GTSNPN, CDR2 SVGIG (reference sequence). In this sample, this clonotype turned up a few times. Its antigen is currently unknown.

The sequenced material came from CD8+ TEMRA cells from blood. Sample subset: effector memory re-expressing CD45RA, CD45RA+ CD27-. The chain is built from TRBV30 and TRBJ2-7, with 7 bases aligning to TRBD2. This TCR was recovered from a human donor in good health. The CDR3 protein is CAWSWGEGTYEQYF. The CDR3 DNA sequence: TGTGCCTGGAGTTGGGGGGAGGGTACCTACGAGCAGTACTTC.